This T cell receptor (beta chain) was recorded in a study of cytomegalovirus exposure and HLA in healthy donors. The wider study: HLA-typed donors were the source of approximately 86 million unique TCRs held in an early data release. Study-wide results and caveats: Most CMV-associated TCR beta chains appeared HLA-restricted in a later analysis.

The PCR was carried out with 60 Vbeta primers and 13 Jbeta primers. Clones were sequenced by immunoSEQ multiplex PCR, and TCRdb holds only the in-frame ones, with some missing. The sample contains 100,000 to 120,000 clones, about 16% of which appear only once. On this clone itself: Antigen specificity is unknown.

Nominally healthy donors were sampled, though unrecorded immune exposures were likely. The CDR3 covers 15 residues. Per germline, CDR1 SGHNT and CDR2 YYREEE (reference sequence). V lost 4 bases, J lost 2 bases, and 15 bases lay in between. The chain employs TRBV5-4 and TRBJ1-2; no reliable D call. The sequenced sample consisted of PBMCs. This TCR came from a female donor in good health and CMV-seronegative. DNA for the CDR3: TGTGCCAGCAGCCATCCAGAGGGAGGGAACTATGGCTACACCTTC. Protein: CASSHPEGGNYGYTF.